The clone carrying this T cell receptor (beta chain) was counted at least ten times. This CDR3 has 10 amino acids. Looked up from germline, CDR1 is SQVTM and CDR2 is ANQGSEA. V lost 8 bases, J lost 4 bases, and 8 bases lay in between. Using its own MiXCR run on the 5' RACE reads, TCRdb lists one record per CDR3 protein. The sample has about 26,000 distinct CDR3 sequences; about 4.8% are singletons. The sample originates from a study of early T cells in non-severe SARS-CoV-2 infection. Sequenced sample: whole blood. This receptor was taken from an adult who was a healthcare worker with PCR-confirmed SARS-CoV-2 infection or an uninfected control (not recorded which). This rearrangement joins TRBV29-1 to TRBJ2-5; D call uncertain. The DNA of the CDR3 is TGCAGCTCCGGAAGAGAGACCCAGTACTTC. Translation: CSSGRETQYF.